The clone carrying this TCR beta chain was found many times. Its matching antigen is unknown. This entry comes from a study of T-cell reconstitution after alpha-beta-depleted transplantation in children. Notes on the study in general: Approximately two months post-transplant, alpha-beta T cells reportedly originated from several hundred expanded graft clones. It was surviving recipient T cells and thymic progenitors that gave some patients high TCRbeta diversity at day 60.

Researchers prepared the TCRbeta library using unique molecular identifiers, the study reports. TCRdb re-derived calls from the PCR reads in MiXCR, one entry per CDR3 protein. The sample has approximately 230,000 distinct CDR3 sequences; about 24% are singletons. The material sequenced was PBMCs, mostly from graft donor cells, taken 360 days after TCRalphabeta/CD19-depleted stem cell transplant. This sequence originates from a female patient between 2 and 10 years old who had a stem cell transplant for congenital amegakaryocytic thrombocytopenia, so the T cells may come from the graft donor.

The CDR3 region has the DNA TGCGCCAGCAGCTTGGCCCAGGGAGTCCAAAACATTCAGTACTTC. Protein product: CASSLAQGVQNIQYF. The chain is built from TRBV5-1 and TRBJ2-4; D may match TRBD1 or TRBD2 (5 bases each). The CDR3 covers 15 residues. Trimming cost V 0 bases and J 5 bases, with 12 bases left between them. In germline, CDR1 is SGHRS, CDR2 YFSETQ.